The TCR beta chain under discussion was sequenced for a study of blood T cell repertoires in COVID-19. Per the authors' pipeline: The authors estimated nucleated cell counts from reference gene primer amplification. Measured with immunoSEQ multiplex PCR; TCRdb has only the in-frame clones, and not every one. That table supplies the V and J calls and clone size; D and trimming were determined from the DNA. The sample carries around 620,000 clones, approximately 90% recorded once. Germline V gives CDR1 MNHNY, CDR2 SVGAGI (reference sequence). V shed 2 bases and J 6 bases; nucleotides not matched to a gene: 4. The CDR3 is 14 residues long.

Sequencing input: peripheral blood. V and J are TRBV6-6 and TRBJ1-2; TRBD1 agrees at 9 bases. This TCR came from a woman between 18 and 29 years old with acute or convalescent COVID-19. CDR3 in DNA: TGTGCCAGCAGTTACGGACAGGGGCGGGATGGCTACACCTTC. The encoded protein is CASSYGQGRDGYTF.